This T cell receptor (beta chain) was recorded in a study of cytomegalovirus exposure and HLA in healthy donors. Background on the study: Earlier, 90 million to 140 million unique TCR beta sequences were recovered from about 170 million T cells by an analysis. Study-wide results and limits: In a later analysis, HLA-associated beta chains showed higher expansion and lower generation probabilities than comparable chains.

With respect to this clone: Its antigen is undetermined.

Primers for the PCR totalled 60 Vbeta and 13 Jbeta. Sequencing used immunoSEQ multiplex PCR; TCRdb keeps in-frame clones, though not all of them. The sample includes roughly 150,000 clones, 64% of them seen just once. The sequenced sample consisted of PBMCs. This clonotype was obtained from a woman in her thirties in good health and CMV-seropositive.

In nucleotides, the CDR3 is TGTGCCTGGGAGGAACCGGGACAGGGGGCCTGGCAGCCCCAGCATTTT. It specifies CAWEEPGQGAWQPQHF. This chain joins TRBV30 and TRBJ1-5, with TRBD1 matching 12 bases. V gave up 5 bases and J gave up 7 bases; unmatched junction bases: 12. The CDR3 has 16 amino acids. The germline V gene has CDR1 GTSNPN and CDR2 SVGIG (reference sequence). Together with reference TRBV30 and TRBJ1-5, the CDR3 gives the full variable domain: SQTIHQWPATLVQPVGSPLSLECTVEGTSNPNLYWYRQAAGRGLQLLFYSVGIGQISSEVPQNLSASRPQDRQFILSSKKLLLSDSGFYLCAWEEPGQGAWQPQHFGDGTRLSIL.